This T cell receptor beta chain was sequenced in a study of cytomegalovirus exposure and HLA in healthy donors. This CDR3 has 19 amino acids. V lost 5 bases to trimming and J lost 2 bases; unmatched junction nucleotides: 17. Germline V gene lookup returns CDR1 LNHDA and CDR2 SQIVND (reference sequence). This PCR relied on a set of 60 Vbeta primers and 13 Jbeta primers. The data were produced by immunoSEQ multiplex PCR, yet TCRdb's version contains in-frame clones alone and is incomplete. The sample has roughly 150,000 clones, more than 80% seen once. The V and J genes are TRBV19 and TRBJ2-5; TRBD2 aligns across 10 bases. The material sequenced was PBMCs. The sequence derives from a male donor in good health and CMV-seronegative. This CDR3 reads CASSLRAQRGGLRQETQYF. The CDR3 DNA reads TGTGCCAGTAGTCTCCGAGCGCAGCGGGGGGGCCTGAGGCAAGAGACCCAGTACTTC.